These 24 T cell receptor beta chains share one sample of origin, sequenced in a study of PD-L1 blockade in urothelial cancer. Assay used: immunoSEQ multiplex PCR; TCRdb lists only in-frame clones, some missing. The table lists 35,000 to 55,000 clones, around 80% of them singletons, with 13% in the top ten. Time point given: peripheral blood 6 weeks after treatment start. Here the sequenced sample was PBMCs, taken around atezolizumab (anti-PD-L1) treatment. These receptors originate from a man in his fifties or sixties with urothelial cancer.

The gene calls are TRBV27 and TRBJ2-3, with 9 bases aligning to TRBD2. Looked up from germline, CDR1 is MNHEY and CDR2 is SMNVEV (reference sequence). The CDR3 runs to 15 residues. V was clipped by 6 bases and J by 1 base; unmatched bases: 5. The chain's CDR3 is CASSSGGRGTDTQYF. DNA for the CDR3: TGTGCCAGCAGCTCTGGCGGGAGGGGCACAGATACGCAGTATTTT.

For the CDR3, the DNA is TGTGCCAGCAGTATGGGGAGGGGGGGGCTTGAGCAGTACTTC. Translation gives CASSMGRGGLEQYF. The chain has TRBV27 and TRBJ2-7, with a tentative D call TRBD2 (7 bases). This CDR3 has 14 amino acids. Trimming took off 5 bases at V and 7 bases at J, with 18 bases between the two ends. Germline V gene sequence: CDR1 MNHEY, CDR2 SMNVEV (reference sequence).

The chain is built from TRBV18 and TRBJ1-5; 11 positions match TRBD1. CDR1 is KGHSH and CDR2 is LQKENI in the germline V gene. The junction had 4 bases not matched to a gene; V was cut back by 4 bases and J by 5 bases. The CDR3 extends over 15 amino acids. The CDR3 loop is CASSLGQGAYQPQHF. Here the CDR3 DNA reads TGTGCCAGCTCACTTGGACAGGGGGCATATCAGCCCCAGCATTTT.

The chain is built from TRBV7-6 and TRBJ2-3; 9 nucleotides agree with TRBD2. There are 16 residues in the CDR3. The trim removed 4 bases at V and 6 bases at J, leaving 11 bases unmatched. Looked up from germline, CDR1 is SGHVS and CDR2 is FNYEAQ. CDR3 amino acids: CASSSSGTSSRDTQYF. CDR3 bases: TGTGCCAGCAGCTCGAGCGGGACTAGCTCCCGCGATACGCAGTATTTT.

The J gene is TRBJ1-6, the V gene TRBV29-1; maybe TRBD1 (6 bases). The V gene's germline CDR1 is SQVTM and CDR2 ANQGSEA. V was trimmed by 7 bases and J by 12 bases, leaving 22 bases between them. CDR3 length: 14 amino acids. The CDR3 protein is CSGSDRDEFLPLHF. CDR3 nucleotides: TGCAGCGGATCGGACAGAGACGAATTCTTACCCCTCCACTTT.

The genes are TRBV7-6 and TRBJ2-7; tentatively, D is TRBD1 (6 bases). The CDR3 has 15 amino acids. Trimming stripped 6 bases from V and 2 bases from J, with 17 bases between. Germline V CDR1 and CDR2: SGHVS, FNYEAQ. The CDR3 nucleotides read TGTGCCAGCAGTCTTACTCAGGGGCAAACCTACGAGCAGTACTTC. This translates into CASSLTQGQTYEQYF.

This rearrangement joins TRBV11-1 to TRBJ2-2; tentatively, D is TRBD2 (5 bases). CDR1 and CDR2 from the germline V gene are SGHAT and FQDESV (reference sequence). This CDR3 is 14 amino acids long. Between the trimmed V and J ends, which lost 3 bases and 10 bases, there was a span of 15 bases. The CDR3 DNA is TGTGCCAGCAGCTTTGGCTTTGAGGGTGCGGAGCTGTTTTTT. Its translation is CASSFGFEGAELFF. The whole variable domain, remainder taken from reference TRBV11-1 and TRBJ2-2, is EAEVAQSPRYKITEKSQAVAFWCDPISGHATLYWYRQILGQGPELLVQFQDESVVDDSQLPKDRFSAERLKGVDSTLKIQPAELGDSAMYLCASSFGFEGAELFFGEGSRLTVL.

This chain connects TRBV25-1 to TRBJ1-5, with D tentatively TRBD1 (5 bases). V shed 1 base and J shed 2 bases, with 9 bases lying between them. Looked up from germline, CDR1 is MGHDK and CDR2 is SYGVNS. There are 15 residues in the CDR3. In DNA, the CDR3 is TGTGCCAGCAGTGAATTAGGGGATGGCAATCAGCCCCAGCATTTT. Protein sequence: CASSELGDGNQPQHF.

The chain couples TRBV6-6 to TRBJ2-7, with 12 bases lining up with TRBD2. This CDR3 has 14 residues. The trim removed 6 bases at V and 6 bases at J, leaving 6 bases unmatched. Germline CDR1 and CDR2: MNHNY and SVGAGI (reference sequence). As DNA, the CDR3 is TGTGCCAGCAGGTCGCTAGCGGGGGGGCCCGAGCAGTACTTC. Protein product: CASRSLAGGPEQYF.

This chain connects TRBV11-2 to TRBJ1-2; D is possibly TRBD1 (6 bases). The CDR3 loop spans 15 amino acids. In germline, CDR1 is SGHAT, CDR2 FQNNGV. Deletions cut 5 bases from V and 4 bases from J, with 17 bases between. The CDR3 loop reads CASSPHGQSLYGYTF. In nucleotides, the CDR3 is TGTGCCAGCAGCCCCCACGGACAGAGCCTCTATGGCTACACCTTC. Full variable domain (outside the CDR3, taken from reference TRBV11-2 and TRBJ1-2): EAGVAQSPRYKIIEKRQSVAFWCNPISGHATLYWYQQILGQGPKLLIQFQNNGVVDDSQLPKDRFSAERLKGVDSTLKIQPAKLEDSAVYLCASSPHGQSLYGYTFGSGTRLTVV.

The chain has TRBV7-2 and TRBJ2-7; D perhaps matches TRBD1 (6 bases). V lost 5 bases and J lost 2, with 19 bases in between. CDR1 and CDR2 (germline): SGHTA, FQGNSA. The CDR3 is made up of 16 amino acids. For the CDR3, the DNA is TGTGCCAGCAGCCCCCAAATAGACAGGATTACCTACGAGCAGTACTTC. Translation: CASSPQIDRITYEQYF.

This CDR3 reads CASSGLAGVNEQFF. The CDR3, as DNA: TGCGCCAGCTCGGGACTAGCGGGAGTGAATGAGCAGTTCTTC. The chain combines TRBV5-1 with TRBJ2-1; 14 bases agree with TRBD2. V shed 7 bases, J shed 7 bases, and the junction held 4 bases outside the gene matches. The germline V gene has CDR1 SGHRS and CDR2 YFSETQ. CDR3 size: 14 residues.

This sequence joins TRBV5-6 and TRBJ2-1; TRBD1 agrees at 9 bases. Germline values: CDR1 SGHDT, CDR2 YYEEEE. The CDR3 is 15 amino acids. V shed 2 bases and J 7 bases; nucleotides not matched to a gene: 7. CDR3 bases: TGTGCCAGCAGCTTTTCGCCGGGACAGGGAAATGAGCAGTTCTTC. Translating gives CASSFSPGQGNEQFF.

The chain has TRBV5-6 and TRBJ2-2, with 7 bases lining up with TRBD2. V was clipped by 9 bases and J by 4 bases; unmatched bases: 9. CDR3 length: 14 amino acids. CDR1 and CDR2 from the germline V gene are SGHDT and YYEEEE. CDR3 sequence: CATTMGGFTGELFF. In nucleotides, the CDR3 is TGTGCCACTACGATGGGAGGGTTCACCGGGGAGCTGTTTTTT.

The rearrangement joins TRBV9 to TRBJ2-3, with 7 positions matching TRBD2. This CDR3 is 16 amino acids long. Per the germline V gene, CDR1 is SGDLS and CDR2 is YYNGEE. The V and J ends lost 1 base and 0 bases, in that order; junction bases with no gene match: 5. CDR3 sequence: CASSVQTSLSTDTQYF. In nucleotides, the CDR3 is TGTGCCAGCAGCGTACAGACTAGCTTAAGCACAGATACGCAGTATTTT.

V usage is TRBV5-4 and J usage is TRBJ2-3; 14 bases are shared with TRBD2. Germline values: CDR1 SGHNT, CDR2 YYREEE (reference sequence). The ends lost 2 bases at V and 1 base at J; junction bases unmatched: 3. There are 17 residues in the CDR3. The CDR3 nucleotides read TGTGCCAGCAGCTTCATGACTAGCGGGGGGGGCACAGATACGCAGTATTTT. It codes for CASSFMTSGGGTDTQYF.

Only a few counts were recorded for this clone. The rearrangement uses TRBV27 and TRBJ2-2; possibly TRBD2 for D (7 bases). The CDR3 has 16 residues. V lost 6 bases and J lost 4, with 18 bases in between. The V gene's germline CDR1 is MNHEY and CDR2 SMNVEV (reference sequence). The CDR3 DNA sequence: TGTGCCAGCAGGGGAGCTGGGGGGGGGCGCACCGGGGAGCTGTTTTTT. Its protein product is CASRGAGGGRTGELFF.

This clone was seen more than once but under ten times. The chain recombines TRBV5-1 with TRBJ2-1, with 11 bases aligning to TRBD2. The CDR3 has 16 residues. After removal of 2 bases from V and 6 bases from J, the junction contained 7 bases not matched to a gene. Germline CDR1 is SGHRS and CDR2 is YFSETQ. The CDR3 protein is CASSFSGGVTSNEQFF. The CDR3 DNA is TGCGCCAGCAGCTTTAGCGGGGGGGTAACTAGCAATGAGCAGTTCTTC.

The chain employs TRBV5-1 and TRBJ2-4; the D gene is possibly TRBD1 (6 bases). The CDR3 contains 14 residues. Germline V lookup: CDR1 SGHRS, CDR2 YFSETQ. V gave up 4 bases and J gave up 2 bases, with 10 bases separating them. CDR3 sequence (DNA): TGCGCCAGCAGCCCGGACAGTCCCAAAAACATTCAGTACTTC. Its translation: CASSPDSPKNIQYF.

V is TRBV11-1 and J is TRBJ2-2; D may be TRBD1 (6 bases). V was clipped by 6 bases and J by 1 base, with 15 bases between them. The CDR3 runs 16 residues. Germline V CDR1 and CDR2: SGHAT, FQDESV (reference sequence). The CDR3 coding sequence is TGTGCCAGCAGACGAGACACAGGGCTGAACACCGGGGAGCTGTTTTTT. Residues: CASRRDTGLNTGELFF.

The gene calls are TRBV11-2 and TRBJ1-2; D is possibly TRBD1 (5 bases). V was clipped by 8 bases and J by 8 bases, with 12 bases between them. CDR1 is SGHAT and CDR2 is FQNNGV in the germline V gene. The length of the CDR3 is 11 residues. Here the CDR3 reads CASRGALGYTF. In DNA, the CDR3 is TGTGCCAGCCGCGGGGCCTTGGGCTACACCTTC.

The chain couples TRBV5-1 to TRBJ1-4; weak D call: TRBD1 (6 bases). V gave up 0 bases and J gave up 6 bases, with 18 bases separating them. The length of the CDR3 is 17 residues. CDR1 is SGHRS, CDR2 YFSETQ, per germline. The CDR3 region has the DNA TGCGCCAGCAGCTTGGGCACAGATTCTAGGGGGTATGAAAAACTGTTTTTT. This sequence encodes CASSLGTDSRGYEKLFF.

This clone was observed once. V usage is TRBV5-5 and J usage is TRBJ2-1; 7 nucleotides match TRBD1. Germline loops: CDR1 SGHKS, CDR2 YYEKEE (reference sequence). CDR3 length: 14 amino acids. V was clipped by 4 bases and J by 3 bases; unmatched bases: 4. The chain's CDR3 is CASSGGQDYNEQFF. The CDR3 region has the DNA TGTGCCAGCAGCGGCGGACAGGACTACAATGAGCAGTTCTTC.

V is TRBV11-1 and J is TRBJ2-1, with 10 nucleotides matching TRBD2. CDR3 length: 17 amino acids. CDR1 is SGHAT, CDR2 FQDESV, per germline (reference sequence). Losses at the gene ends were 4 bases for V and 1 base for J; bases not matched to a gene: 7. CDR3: CASSSSIAGGSYNEQFF. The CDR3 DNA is TGTGCCAGCAGCTCGTCGATAGCGGGAGGATCCTACAATGAGCAGTTCTTC.